This TCR beta chain originates from a study of monozygotic twins with inflammatory bowel disease. TCRdb reprocessed the 5' RACE reads and stores each CDR3 protein as one record, lacking DNA. This sample's table has approximately 400,000 distinct CDR3 sequences. Study-wide results and limits: Healthy twins showed more clonotype sharing with others than IBD patients, especially patients with disease activity. The data offered no way to tell different T cell subtypes apart. Ultimately, a single strong signal or clonotype associated with IBD was not supported.

The authors isolated total RNA from whole blood without sorting T cells. Germline-derived CDR1 and CDR2 are SGHDT and YYEEEE. This CDR3 region has 16 residues. Concerning this clonotype itself: Its antigen is undetermined.

This rearrangement joins TRBV5-6 to TRBJ1-5; TCRdb calls TRBD1, which cannot be checked without DNA. The sequenced sample consisted of blood. This TCR came from a human donor with ulcerative colitis or Crohn's disease, or a healthy co-twin of an affected twin (not recorded which). The CDR3 is CASSFGTGASNQPQHF.